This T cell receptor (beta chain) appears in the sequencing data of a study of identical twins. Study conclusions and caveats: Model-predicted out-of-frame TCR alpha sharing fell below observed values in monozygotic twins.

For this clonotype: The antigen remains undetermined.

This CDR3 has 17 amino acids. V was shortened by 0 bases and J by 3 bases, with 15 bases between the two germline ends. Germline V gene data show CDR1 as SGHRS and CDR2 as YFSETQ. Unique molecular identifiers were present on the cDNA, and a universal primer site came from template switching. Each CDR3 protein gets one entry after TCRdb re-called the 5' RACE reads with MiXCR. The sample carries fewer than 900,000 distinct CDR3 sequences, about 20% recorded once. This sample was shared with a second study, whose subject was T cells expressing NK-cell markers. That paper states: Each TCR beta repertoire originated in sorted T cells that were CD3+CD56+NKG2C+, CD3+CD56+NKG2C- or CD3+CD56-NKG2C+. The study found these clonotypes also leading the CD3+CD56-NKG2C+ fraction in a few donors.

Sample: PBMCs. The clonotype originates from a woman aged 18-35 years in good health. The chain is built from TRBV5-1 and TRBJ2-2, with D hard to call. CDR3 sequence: CASSLEFRARDTGELFF. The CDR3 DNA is TGCGCCAGCAGCTTGGAGTTTCGGGCCAGAGACACCGGGGAGCTGTTTTTT.